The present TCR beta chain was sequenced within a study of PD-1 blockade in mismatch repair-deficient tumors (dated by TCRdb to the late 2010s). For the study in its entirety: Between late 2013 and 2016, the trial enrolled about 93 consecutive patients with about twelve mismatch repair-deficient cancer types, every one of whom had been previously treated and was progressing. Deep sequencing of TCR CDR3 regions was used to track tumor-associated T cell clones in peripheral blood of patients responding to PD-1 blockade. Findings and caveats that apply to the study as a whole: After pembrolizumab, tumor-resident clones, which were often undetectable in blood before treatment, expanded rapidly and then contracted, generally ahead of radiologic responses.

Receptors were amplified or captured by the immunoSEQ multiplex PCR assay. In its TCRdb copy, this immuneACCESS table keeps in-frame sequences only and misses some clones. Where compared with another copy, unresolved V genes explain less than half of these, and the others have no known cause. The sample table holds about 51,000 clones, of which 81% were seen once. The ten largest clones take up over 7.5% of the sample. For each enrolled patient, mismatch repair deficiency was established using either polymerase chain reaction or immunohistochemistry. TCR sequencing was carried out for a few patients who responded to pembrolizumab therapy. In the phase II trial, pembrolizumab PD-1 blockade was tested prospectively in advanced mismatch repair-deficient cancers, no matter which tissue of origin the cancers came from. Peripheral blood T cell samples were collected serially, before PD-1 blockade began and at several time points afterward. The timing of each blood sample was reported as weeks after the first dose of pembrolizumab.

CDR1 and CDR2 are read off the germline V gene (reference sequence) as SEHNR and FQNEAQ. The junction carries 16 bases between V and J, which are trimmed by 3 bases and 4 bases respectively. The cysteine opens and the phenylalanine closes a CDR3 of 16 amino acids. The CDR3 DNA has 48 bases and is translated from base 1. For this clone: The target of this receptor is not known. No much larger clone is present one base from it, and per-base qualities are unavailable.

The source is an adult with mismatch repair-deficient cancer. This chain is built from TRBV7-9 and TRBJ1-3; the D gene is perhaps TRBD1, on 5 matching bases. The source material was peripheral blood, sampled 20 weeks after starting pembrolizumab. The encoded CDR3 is CASSFGKRDSGNTIYF. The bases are TGTGCCAGCAGCTTCGGTAAGCGGGACTCCGGAAACACCATATATTTT.